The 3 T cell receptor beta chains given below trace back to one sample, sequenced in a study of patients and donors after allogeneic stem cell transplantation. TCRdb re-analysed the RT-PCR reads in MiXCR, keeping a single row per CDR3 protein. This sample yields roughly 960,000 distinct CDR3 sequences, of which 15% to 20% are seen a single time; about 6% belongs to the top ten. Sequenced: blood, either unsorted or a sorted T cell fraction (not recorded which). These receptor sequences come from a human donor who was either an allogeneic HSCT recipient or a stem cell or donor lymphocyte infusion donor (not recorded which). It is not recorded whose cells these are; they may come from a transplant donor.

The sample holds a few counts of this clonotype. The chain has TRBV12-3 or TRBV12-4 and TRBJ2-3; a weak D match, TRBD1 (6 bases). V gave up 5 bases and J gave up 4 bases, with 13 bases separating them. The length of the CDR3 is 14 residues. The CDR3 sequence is CASSREQGSDTQYF. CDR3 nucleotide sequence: TGTGCCAGCAGTAGAGAACAGGGTTCAGATACGCAGTATTTT.

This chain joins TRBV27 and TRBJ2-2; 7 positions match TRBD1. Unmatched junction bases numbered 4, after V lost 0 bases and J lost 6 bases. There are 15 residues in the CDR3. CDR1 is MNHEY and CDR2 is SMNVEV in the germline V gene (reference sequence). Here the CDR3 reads CASSLSTGDAGELFF. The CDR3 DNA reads TGTGCCAGCAGTTTATCTACAGGGGATGCCGGGGAGCTGTTTTTT.

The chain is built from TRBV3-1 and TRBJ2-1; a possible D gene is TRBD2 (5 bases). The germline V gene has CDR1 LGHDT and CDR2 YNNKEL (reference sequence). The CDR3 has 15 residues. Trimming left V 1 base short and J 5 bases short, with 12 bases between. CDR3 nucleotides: TGTGCCAGCAGCCAAGGGACTGGGGTCCACAATGAGCAGTTCTTC. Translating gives CASSQGTGVHNEQFF.